The rows below give T cell receptor beta chains drawn from one sample of a study of CD8+ T cells in alopecia areata. The data were produced by immunoSEQ multiplex PCR, yet TCRdb's version contains in-frame clones alone and is incomplete. The table has 50,000 to 80,000 clones, about 40% seen once. Sample: NKG2D-low CD8+ T cells sorted from blood. These TCRs come from a human donor with alopecia areata. Each CDR3 is given with its conserved first and last residue. A D gene is named only where the DNA matches it firmly. Size tells how often a clone was seen (once, few, many) or the class of an expanded clone, and some rows leave it out.

j_call clone_size v_call d_call cdr3_nt cdr3_aa
TRBJ2-7 - TRBV27 TRBD1 TGTGCCAGCAGTTTTGAAAGGACAGGGATGGACGAGCAGTACTTC CASSFERTGMDEQYF
TRBJ2-7 - TRBV13 - TGTGCCAGCAGCTTAGGCCTCCTGGACTACGAGCAGTACTTC CASSLGLLDYEQYF
TRBJ2-3 - TRBV27 - TGTGCCAGCAGTTCTCCTCTTGGGAGCACAGATACGCAGTATTTT CASSSPLGSTDTQYF
TRBJ2-7 - TRBV7-9 TRBD2 TGTGCCAGCAGCCATCCTCTAGCGGGAGGGCACGAGCAGTACTTC CASSHPLAGGHEQYF
TRBJ1-1 - TRBV7-9 TRBD1 TGTGCCAGCAGCTATGGACAGGGGCTGAACACTGAAGCTTTCTTT CASSYGQGLNTEAFF
TRBJ1-5 - TRBV27 - TGTGCCAGCAGTTTATTTTGGGTTCGCAGCAATCAGCCCCAGCATTTT CASSLFWVRSNQPQHF
TRBJ2-2 - TRBV30 - TGTGCCTGGAGTGTACGATGGCCAGACACCGGGGAGCTGTTTTTT CAWSVRWPDTGELFF
TRBJ2-2 - TRBV7-9 TRBD2 TGTGCCAGCTGGCCCGGGACTAGCGGGACCTTGACCGGGGAGCTGTTTTTT CASWPGTSGTLTGELFF
TRBJ1-5 few TRBV30 - TGTGCCTGGAGTGTAGACCGAAATCAGCCCCAGCATTTT CAWSVDRNQPQHF
TRBJ2-7 - TRBV4-1 - TGCGCCAGCAGCCCGGGACTTCACTACGAGCAGTACTTC CASSPGLHYEQYF
TRBJ2-1 - TRBV5-1 - TGCGCCAGCAGCTTGGCCGGGACTGTGGTCTACAATGAGCAGTTCTTC CASSLAGTVVYNEQFF
TRBJ2-7 few TRBV28 TRBD1 TGTGCCAGCAGTTTGGCAGGGGGCGATTTGTACGAGCAGTACTTC CASSLAGGDLYEQYF
TRBJ2-3 - TRBV7-9 - TGTGCCAGCAGCTTAACCCCAACCATAGTAGCTAGCACAGATACGCAGTATTTT CASSLTPTIVASTDTQYF
TRBJ2-2 - TRBV4-3 - TGCGCCAGCAGCCAAGGTCTTCTCGGTCGTGGGGCCGGGGAGCTGTTTTTT CASSQGLLGRGAGELFF
TRBJ2-7 - TRBV15 TRBD2 TGTGCCACCAGCAGTGGGAGGGAAGGGGCCGAGCAGTACTTC CATSSGREGAEQYF
TRBJ2-3 few TRBV28 - TGTGCCAGCAAGCACGATACGCAGTATTTT CASKHDTQYF
TRBJ2-2 - TRBV6-5 - TGTGCCAGCAGCCGCCTCCGGGACACCGGGGAGCTGTTTTTT CASSRLRDTGELFF